This T cell receptor (beta chain) was sequenced during a study of cytomegalovirus exposure and HLA in healthy donors (dated by TCRdb to 2017 to 2019). Looking at the study overall: In an earlier analysis of some 610 of the donors, around 300 Gb of sequence data and 100 million or so unique TCR beta sequences from roughly 200 million T cells were reported. Donor age, sex, ethnicity and CMV serostatus were collected together with the repertoire data. The study aimed to test whether cataloging public T cell receptors could reveal signatures of past pathogen exposure. Four to six DR-DQ haplotypes were handled as single units for association and clustering because linkage in the cohort was strong. Genome-wide SNP genotypes for about 65% of the 666 donors were used in a later genetic analysis, which treated that subset as a discovery cohort. The number of donors typed differed by locus, with roughly 620-630 for A, B, C, DRB1 and DQB1, around 500 for DQA1, approximately 570 for DPA1, and around 430 for DPB1. An earlier analysis of 500 to 650 of the donors applied high-throughput TCR beta sequencing to assess whether each TCR beta V gene segment acted as functional or pseudogenic. To predict cytomegalovirus infection status, the study combined high-throughput TCR immunosequencing, statistical association of individual TCRs with disease status, and machine learning. Along with the approximately 650-subject first cohort, a separate validation cohort of over 90 different subjects was used. To study patterns of TCR occurrence, a later analysis re-analyzed previously published TCR beta repertoires from several hundred donors and added high-resolution HLA genotyping. Using immunosequencing, the study profiled T cell repertoires from around 670 subjects and related those repertoires to cytomegalovirus serostatus. HLA typing covered class I and class II loci at four-digit resolution. In the later analysis, no new phenotypic data were used to find candidate immune exposures; instead, reliance was placed on TCR beta sequences and their occurrence across donors. All discovery cohort repertoires had been generated using a single sequencing platform. The genetic ancestry cluster associated with self-reported Caucasian donors included 81% of the approximately 430 genotyped donors. Among roughly 400 genotyped donors of the cohort, an average of about 220,000 unique TCR beta nucleotide sequences was sequenced per donor, of which 15% to 20% were non-productive. Around 300 gigabases of sequencing data and 70 million to 85 million unique TCR sequences were included in an early release covering roughly 700 HLA-typed donors.

In total, approximately 700 healthy bone marrow donors made up the cohort. At the time of sampling, every cohort member was nominally healthy, though immune exposures that went unrecorded were likely present. The donor tested CMV seropositive and was one of the 289 seropositive cohort members. A peripheral blood sample was collected from each donor, and TCR beta sequencing was performed on peripheral blood mononuclear cells. The Qiagen DNeasy Blood Extraction Kit was used to extract genomic DNA from the blood cell samples. As to this clone: Its binding antigen is unknown. The sample holds no much larger clone one base away, and base qualities are not on file.

The investigation overall reported the following: Most CMV-associated TCR beta chains appeared to be HLA-restricted in a later analysis, and the HLA associations seemed to be driven largely by CMV exposure. A later genetic analysis associated a missense DCLRE1C variant with V-gene and J-gene trimming of TCR beta chains, and an independent cohort replicated the association. Three of the identified cytomegalovirus-associated TCR beta chains were confirmed in vitro to be specific for cytomegalovirus antigens. A cluster of highly shared sequence variants was judged likely to be a technical artifact of the sequencing pipeline. In this cohort, only TCR beta chains were sequenced, and detectable features were limited by the absence of alpha or paired-chain data. According to a later genetic analysis, donors in an Asian-associated ancestry cluster had fewer N-insertions in productive TCRs than the roughly 700-donor mean. In a later analysis, HLA-associated TCR beta chains showed more clonal expansion and lower generation probabilities than non-associated chains that were equally common. A later analysis found that TCR association rates varied across HLA loci, with DRB1 alleles showing the most associated TCRs and HLA-C alleles the fewest. When HLA alleles, especially DR and DQ, strongly co-occurred, TCR associations were difficult to assign to individual alleles. Several of the top co-occurrence clusters appeared to be linked to parvovirus B19, influenza, CMV and Epstein-Barr virus, according to a later analysis. The authors suggested that the approach could potentially be generalized to other disease states and immunological phenotypes. Correlated functional status among segregating V segments might reflect linkage disequilibrium, but an unknown experimental factor could not be ruled out. Most TCR sequences were seen in very few donors, while some public TCRs were found in many individuals. Seventeen rarely observed V segments, including chromosome 9 orphons, were excluded from the earlier analysis of about 500 of the donors because counts were too low. Immune exposure information for the cohort was limited to CMV serostatus. A later analysis associated some 17,000 TCR beta sequences with specific HLA alleles at a false discovery rate of 0.05. A further reported finding was that TCR beta sequences accurately predicted the HLA-A and HLA-B alleles for most subjects in the first cohort. HLA typing was unavailable for some donors at each locus, so association tests used only the typed subset. Some IMGT-functional V segments, including TRBV6-2 and TRBV6-3, could not be told apart with the 87-base-pair reads, so those segments were excluded. In an earlier analysis of some 500 of the donors, most TCR beta V segments were observed in productive rearrangements about 90% or about 30% of the time, broadly matching IMGT annotations. The presence/absence analyses assumed that sequencing depth was roughly uniform across donors, and that assumption may not be true. The classifier was reported to diagnose cytomegalovirus status with high specificity and sensitivity in both the original cohort and the validation cohort. A total of fewer than 200 TCR beta chains were listed by the study as associated with cytomegalovirus.

The CDR3, from cysteine to phenylalanine, totals 16 residues. Only the CDR3 portion is preserved as DNA: 48 bases, with reading frame beginning at the first base. Library generation was performed with the immunoSEQ multiplex PCR assay. The multiplex PCR relied on a mix of 60 forward primers for TCR Vbeta segments and 13 reverse primers for TCR Jbeta segments. A multiplex PCR assay on genomic DNA amplified the CDR3 region of rearranged TCR beta genes. The amplified TCR beta libraries were sequenced on the Illumina HiSeq System as 87-base-pair reads. In the paper's pipeline: A later analysis counted around 72 million unique TCR beta chains across the 650 to 800 repertoires, and some 11 million of these chains were shared by at least two donors. A nearest-neighbor algorithm error-corrected the raw reads and collapsed the reads into unique sequences, merging closely related sequences to remove PCR and sequencing errors. Alignment of CDR3 sequences to IMGT reference sequences was used to assign V, D and J gene segments. For a sequence to be retained, at least a six-nucleotide match to both a V gene segment and a J gene segment was required. Rearrangements were called productive when the CDR3 lacked stop codons and stayed in frame with V and J; all others were non-productive. Following IMGT convention, CDR3 was defined as the stretch from the second conserved V-encoded cysteine up to the conserved J-encoded phenylalanine. In an earlier analysis of more than 550 of the donors, sequences lacking an unambiguous match to a single V gene segment were excluded. In an earlier analysis of approximately 500 of the donors, a V segment was called functional when productive rearrangements were above 56.7%, and segregating when the standard deviation between donors exceeded 5%. A statistical classification framework was built for diagnosing cytomegalovirus status from the catalog of TCR beta chain sequences. A later analysis assigned V and J genes by comparing TCR nucleotide sequences with IMGT/GENE-DB human TR gene sequences. In a later analysis, CDR3 sequences and most-parsimonious VDJ recombination scenarios were assigned using the TCRdist pipeline. In a later analysis, every TCR beta chain was defined by the combination of its CDR3 amino acid sequence and its V-gene family, and reads without a unique V-gene family were dropped. A later analysis removed 500 to 600 highly shared, low-generation-probability nucleotide sequences to deal with suspected cross-contamination and a sequencing artifact. In a later analysis, a clonal expansion index for each public chain was calculated from normalized within-repertoire ranks of inferred template counts. A later analysis computed generation probabilities with a VDJ recombination model fitted to out-of-frame rearrangements, and checked the results against IGoR. A later analysis scored TCR-TCR, TCR-HLA and TCR-CMV co-occurrence with hypergeometric tests, applying a repertoire-size bias correction to TCR pairs. To estimate false discovery rates, a later analysis permuted the HLA or CMV assignments 20 times. In a later analysis, co-occurring TCRs were grouped using DBSCAN, and TCRdist sequence similarity was added for clustering within HLA-allele-positive subsets. Repertoires with fewer than 30,000 or more than 120,000 public chains, plus five repertoires with anomalous nucleotide sharing, were excluded from co-occurrence clustering. TCRdb stores this immuneACCESS table with in-frame sequences only. Part of the clones is absent; in the studies checked, under half of the shortfall reflects unresolved V genes, and no reason is known for the rest. That table furnishes V, J and clone size, whereas the DNA furnished D and trimming. This sample is represented by 98,000 or so clones; over 60% of them were singletons. The leading ten clones occupy about 5% of the sample.

Sequenced sample: PBMCs. The V gene is TRBV21-1 and the J gene is TRBJ2-7; the tabulated D call, TRBD2, remains unverified against the DNA. TRBV21-1 is designated a pseudogene. This sequence was found in a woman between 18 and 29 years old in good health and CMV-seropositive. The nucleotide sequence is given as TGTGCCAGCAGCAAAGGGAAGCGGGAGGCCTCCTACGAGCAGTACTTC. Translated, this is CASSKGKREASYEQYF.